Below, 9 T cell receptor beta chains from the same sample are listed, as sequenced in a study of blood T cells in healthy people across ages. With a J-beta primer mix and a sample-barcoded 5' primer, a second PCR ran 7 to 11 cycles. TCRdb re-derived calls from the 5' RACE reads in MiXCR, one entry per CDR3 protein. The sample holds 550,000 to 600,000 distinct CDR3 sequences, 27% seen once. The specimen sequenced was blood. These receptors were obtained from a woman in her 70s in good health.

This sequence joins TRBV19 and TRBJ2-7; either TRBD1 or TRBD2 may supply D (6 bases each). This CDR3 is built from 14 residues. Germline V gene lookup returns CDR1 LNHDA and CDR2 SQIVND (reference sequence). The V end was cut by 2 bases, the J end by 6 bases, with 14 bases between. The CDR3 protein is CASSIRGALGEQYF. The CDR3 bases are TGTGCCAGTAGTATAAGGGGGGCCCTTGGCGAGCAGTACTTC. Looking up the rest from reference TRBV19 and TRBJ2-7 gives the full variable domain: DGGITQSPKYLFRKEGQNVTLSCEQNLNHDAMYWYRQDPGQGLRLIYYSQIVNDFQKGDIAEGYSVSREKKESFPLTVTSAQKNPTAFYLCASSIRGALGEQYFGPGTRLTVT.

V usage is TRBV21-1 and J usage is TRBJ2-5; TRBD1 is taken as the D call from the table, unchecked against the DNA. TRBV21-1 is a documented pseudogene. The CDR3 runs 19 residues. Here the CDR3 reads CASSNRIGTGGVRTETQYF. The CDR3 nucleotides read TGTGCCAGCAGCAATAGGATTGGGACAGGGGGCGTAAGGACTGAGACCCAGTACTTC.

This clonotype has just a few counts. The rearrangement links TRBV18 to TRBJ2-5; 7 bases line up with TRBD1. V was clipped by 7 bases and J by 2 bases; unmatched bases: 4. The CDR3 consists of 13 residues. Germline-derived CDR1 and CDR2 are KGHSH and LQKENI. The CDR3, as DNA: TGTGCCAGCTGTGGGACAGAGCAAGAGACCCAGTACTTC. It translates to CASCGTEQETQYF.

The chain couples TRBV4-3 to TRBJ1-4, with D unclear. Germline loops: CDR1 LGHNA, CDR2 YSLEER. Trimming left V 3 bases short and J 4 bases short, with 15 bases between. This CDR3 is built from 16 residues. CDR3 in amino acids: CASSQIPSQFNEKLFF. CDR3 in DNA: TGCGCCAGCAGCCAGATACCATCACAGTTTAATGAAAAACTGTTTTTT.

This clonotype was found many times. J is TRBJ2-7 and V is TRBV7-9, with TRBD1 matching 9 bases. Losses at the gene ends were 2 bases for V and 3 bases for J; bases not matched to a gene: 11. This CDR3 region has 17 residues. Germline CDR1 reads SEHNR; CDR2 reads FQNEAQ (reference sequence). The CDR3 here is CASSLPTPGTGSYEQYF. CDR3 DNA sequence: TGTGCCAGCAGCTTACCGACCCCCGGGACAGGGAGCTACGAGCAGTACTTC. The full variable domain, in which reference TRBV7-9 and TRBJ2-7 provide the parts outside the CDR3, is DTGVSQNPRHKITKRGQNVTFRCDPISEHNRLYWYRQTLGQGPEFLTYFQNEAQLEKSRLLSDRFSAERPKGSFSTLEIQRTEQGDSAMYLCASSLPTPGTGSYEQYFGPGTRLTVT.

The rearrangement links TRBV15 to TRBJ2-1; D is unclear. The CDR3 consists of 15 residues. V was trimmed by 8 bases and J by 0 bases, leaving 14 bases between them. The V gene's germline CDR1 is LNHNV and CDR2 YYDKDF (reference sequence). This CDR3 reads CATAYPASSYNEQFF. CDR3 nucleotides: TGTGCCACCGCTTACCCAGCGAGCTCCTACAATGAGCAGTTCTTC.

This clonotype was detected only a few times. This chain uses TRBV5-1 with TRBJ2-3; D possibly matches TRBD1 or TRBD2 (7 bases each). The CDR3 loop spans 14 amino acids. CDR1 SGHRS and CDR2 YFSETQ come from the germline V gene. Trimming stripped 7 bases from V and 4 bases from J, with 16 bases between. The CDR3 sequence is CASASGGEADTQYF. CDR3 DNA: TGCGCCAGCGCTTCAGGGGGGGAGGCAGATACGCAGTATTTT.

Details on this clonotype: A much larger clone is a single base away; this may be a read error. The chain employs TRBV4-2 and TRBJ1-2; no reliable D call. From germline, CDR1 is LGHNA and CDR2 YNFKEQ. CDR3 size: 13 residues. CDR3 amino acids: CAGSHIVTGGYTF. CDR3 bases: TGTGCCGGCAGCCATATAGTCACTGGGGGCTACACCTTC.

This clonotype came up many times. The chain has TRBV24-1 and TRBJ2-2; perhaps D is TRBD1 or TRBD2 (5 bases each). Germline-derived CDR1 and CDR2 are KGHDR and SFDVKD. The CDR3 extends over 14 amino acids. V was shortened by 7 bases and J by 6 bases, with 14 bases between the two germline ends. Here the CDR3 reads CATRASGGAGELFF. The CDR3 DNA follows: TGTGCCACCAGAGCGAGTGGGGGTGCCGGGGAGCTGTTTTTT.